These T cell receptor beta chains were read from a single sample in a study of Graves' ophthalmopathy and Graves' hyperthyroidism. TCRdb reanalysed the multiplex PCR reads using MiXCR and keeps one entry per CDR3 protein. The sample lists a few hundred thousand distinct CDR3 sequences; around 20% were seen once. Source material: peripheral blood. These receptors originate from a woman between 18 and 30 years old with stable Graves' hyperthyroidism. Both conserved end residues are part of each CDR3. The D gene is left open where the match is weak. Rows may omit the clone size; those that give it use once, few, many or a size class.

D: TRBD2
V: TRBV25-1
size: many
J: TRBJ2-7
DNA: TGTGCCAGCAGTGAATCCACCTCAGGGAGGGAGACCTACGAGCAGTACTTC
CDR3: CASSESTSGRETYEQYF

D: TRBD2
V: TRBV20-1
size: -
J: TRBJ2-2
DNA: TGCAGTGCTATTAGCGGGGGGGCCGCCGGGGAGCTGTTTTTT
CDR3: CSAISGGAAGELFF

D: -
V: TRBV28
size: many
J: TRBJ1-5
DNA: TGTGCCAGCAGTGAAATTCAGGGGACTCAGCCCCAGCATTTT
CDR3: CASSEIQGTQPQHF

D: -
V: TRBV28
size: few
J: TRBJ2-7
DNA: TGTGCCAGCAGTTTAGTCCCCCGCTACGAGCAGTACTTC
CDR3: CASSLVPRYEQYF

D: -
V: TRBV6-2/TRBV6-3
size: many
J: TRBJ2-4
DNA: TGTGCCAGCAGTATTACAGGGGCCAAAAACATTCAGTACTTC
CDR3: CASSITGAKNIQYF

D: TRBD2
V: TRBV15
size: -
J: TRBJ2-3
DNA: TGTGCCACCAGCAGAGATCAAGTCAGAGCGGGAGTGGGAGATACGCAGTATTTT
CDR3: CATSRDQVRAGVGDTQYF

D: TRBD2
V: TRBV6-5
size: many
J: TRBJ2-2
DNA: TGTGCCATCCTAGCGGGAGTGGACACCGGGGAGCTGTTTTTT
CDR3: CAILAGVDTGELFF

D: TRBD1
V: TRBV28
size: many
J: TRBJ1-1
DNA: TGTGCCAGCAGTTTGGCAGGGGGCGGGACTGAAGCTTTCTTT
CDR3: CASSLAGGGTEAFF

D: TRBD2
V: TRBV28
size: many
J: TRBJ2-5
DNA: TGTGCCAGCAGTTCACCATTTCGTAGGACTAGCGATCGGGAGACCCAGTACTTC
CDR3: CASSSPFRRTSDRETQYF

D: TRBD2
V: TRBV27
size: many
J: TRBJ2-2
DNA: TGTGCCAGCAACTCAATAGCGGGATACGGAAACACCGGGGAGCTGTTTTTT
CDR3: CASNSIAGYGNTGELFF

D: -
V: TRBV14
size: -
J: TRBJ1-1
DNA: TGTGCCAGCAGCCAAGCGTGGAACACTGAAGCTTTCTTT
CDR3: CASSQAWNTEAFF

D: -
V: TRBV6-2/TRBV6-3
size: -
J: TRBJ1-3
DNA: TGTGCCAGCAGCCCCGACCTCCCCCTCGAACACCGCTCTGGAAACACCATATATTTT
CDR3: CASSPDLPLEHRSGNTIYF

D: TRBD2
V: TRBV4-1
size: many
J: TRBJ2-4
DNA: TGCGCCAGCAGCCAAGGGGGAGGGTCAGCCAAAAACATTCAGTACTTC
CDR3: CASSQGGGSAKNIQYF

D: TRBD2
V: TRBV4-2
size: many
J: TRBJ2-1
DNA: TGTGCCAGCAGCCCCGAACCGGGACTAGGTCGAGGCAATGAGCAGTTCTTC
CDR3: CASSPEPGLGRGNEQFF

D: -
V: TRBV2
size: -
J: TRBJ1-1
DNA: TGTGCCAGCAGCTTAGCCTCGGACACTGAAGCTTTCTTT
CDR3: CASSLASDTEAFF

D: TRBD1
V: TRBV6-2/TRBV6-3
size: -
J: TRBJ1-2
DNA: TGTGCCAGCAAGGGACAGCTTAACTATGGCTACACCTTC
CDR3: CASKGQLNYGYTF

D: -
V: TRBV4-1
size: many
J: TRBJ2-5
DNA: TGCGCCAGCAGCCCCCCCCGTGGAGAGACCCAGTACTTC
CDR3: CASSPPRGETQYF

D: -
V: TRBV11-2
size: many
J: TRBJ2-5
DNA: TGTGCCAGCAGCTTAAAGTATATGAGACTCTCCCAAGAGACCCAGTACTTC
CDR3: CASSLKYMRLSQETQYF

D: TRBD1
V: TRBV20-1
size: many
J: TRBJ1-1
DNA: TGCAGTGCGGAGAGGGACAGGGTTTCATACACTGAAGCTTTCTTT
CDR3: CSAERDRVSYTEAFF

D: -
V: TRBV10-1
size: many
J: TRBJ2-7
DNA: TGCGCCAGCAGCACGTCCTCCGGTCAGACCTACGAGCAGTACTTC
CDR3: CASSTSSGQTYEQYF

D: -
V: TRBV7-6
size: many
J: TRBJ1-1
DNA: TGTGCCAGCAGCTCCACAGGGTCGTGGACTGAAGCTTTCTTT
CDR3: CASSSTGSWTEAFF

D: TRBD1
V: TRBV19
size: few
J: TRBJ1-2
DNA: TGTGCCAGTAGAGCAGGGACAGCAGGTGGCTATGGCTACACCTTC
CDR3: CASRAGTAGGYGYTF

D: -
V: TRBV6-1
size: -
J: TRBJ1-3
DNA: TGTGCCAGCAGTGAAAAACCGGGCGTCGGTAACACCATATATTTT
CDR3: CASSEKPGVGNTIYF

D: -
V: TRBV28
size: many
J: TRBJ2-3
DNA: TGTGCCAGCGGGGGGTCAGGGCCGGTCGCAGATACGCAGTATTTT
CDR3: CASGGSGPVADTQYF

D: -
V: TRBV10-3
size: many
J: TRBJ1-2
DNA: TGTGCCATCAGTGAGTCGTGGGGATCAAACCTCTATGGCTACACCTTC
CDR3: CAISESWGSNLYGYTF

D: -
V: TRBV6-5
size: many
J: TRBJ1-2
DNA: TGTGCCAGCATGTTCAGACTCTATGGCTACACCTTC
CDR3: CASMFRLYGYTF

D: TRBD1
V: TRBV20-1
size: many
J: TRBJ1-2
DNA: TGCAGTGCTAGGGGACAGGTAGCTAACTATGGCTACACCTTC
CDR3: CSARGQVANYGYTF

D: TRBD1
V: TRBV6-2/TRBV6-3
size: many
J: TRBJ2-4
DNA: TGTGCCAGCAGTTACGCCCAGGGGGCTGCGAACATTCAGTACTTC
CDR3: CASSYAQGAANIQYF

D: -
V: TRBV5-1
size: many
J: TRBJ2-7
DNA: TGCGCCAGCAGCTTGGCTTGGGGGACGACACTCTATGGGGAGCAGTACTTC
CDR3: CASSLAWGTTLYGEQYF

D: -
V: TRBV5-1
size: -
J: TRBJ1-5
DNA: TGCGCCAGCAGCTTAGGGGTCAACAATCAGCCCCAGCATTTT
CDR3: CASSLGVNNQPQHF

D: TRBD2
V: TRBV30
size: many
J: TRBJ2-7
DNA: TGTGCCTGGACTAGCGGGAGGCGGTACGAGCAGTACTTC
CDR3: CAWTSGRRYEQYF

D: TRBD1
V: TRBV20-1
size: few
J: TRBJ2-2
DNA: TGCAGTGCTATAGCTTCGGACAGGGGTATCACCGGGGAGCTGTTTTTT
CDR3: CSAIASDRGITGELFF

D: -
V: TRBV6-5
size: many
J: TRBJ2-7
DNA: TGTGCCAGCAGTTACTCTTTTGCCTACGAGCAGTACTTC
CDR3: CASSYSFAYEQYF

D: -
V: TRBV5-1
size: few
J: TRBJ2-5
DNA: TGCGCCAGCAGCCCCACGAGGAGTCGAGGGACCCAGTACTTC
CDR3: CASSPTRSRGTQYF